This TCR beta chain came from a study of shared clonotypes between healthy human individuals. Findings and limits, study-wide: Represented genetic and exposure-history diversity was restricted by having few donors.

Germline-derived CDR1 and CDR2 are SGHAT and FQNNGV. J gave up 7 bases and V 3 bases, and 10 bases lay outside the gene matches. This CDR3 is 15 amino acids long. Some clones are missing from TCRdb's copy, which holds only in-frame ones; the method was immunoSEQ multiplex PCR. Among 490,000 or so clones, over 65% were seen once, and the ten largest hold 10% to 15%. Regarding this clone: The antigen is unknown.

The receptor comes from a woman between 40 and 55 years old in good health. Some clones in this sample may be carry-over from other donors' samples. This chain connects TRBV11-2 to TRBJ2-7; 9 bases align to TRBD1. Material: PBMCs. DNA of the CDR3: TGTGCCAGCAGCTTGGGGACAGGGTGGTATGGAGAGCAGTACTTC. It translates to CASSLGTGWYGEQYF. The full variable domain, in which reference TRBV11-2 and TRBJ2-7 provide the parts outside the CDR3, is EAGVAQSPRYKIIEKRQSVAFWCNPISGHATLYWYQQILGQGPKLLIQFQNNGVVDDSQLPKDRFSAERLKGVDSTLKIQPAKLEDSAVYLCASSLGTGWYGEQYFGPGTRLTVT.